This TCR beta chain was observed in a study of cytomegalovirus exposure and HLA in healthy donors. For the study at large: The Caucasian-associated ancestry cluster held over 80% of over 350 genotyped donors. Study results and caveats: Through in vitro validation, a few CMV-associated chains were shown to be specific for CMV antigens. Available immune exposure information covered CMV serostatus only.

The primer mix had 60 Vbeta and 13 Jbeta primers. Profiling relied on immunoSEQ multiplex PCR, and the TCRdb table lists in-frame clones only, not all of them. The sample yields about 200,000 clones, 75% to 80% seen once. The study sampled nominally healthy donors, though unrecorded immune exposures were likely. Of note for this clone: The antigen is undetermined.

Germline V gene sequence: CDR1 LGHNA, CDR2 YSLEER. V was cut by 2 bases and J by 0 bases, with 8 bases left in between. This CDR3 contains 15 residues. The rearrangement links TRBV4-3 to TRBJ1-5, with a weak D call TRBD1 (6 bases). Sequenced sample: PBMCs. This TCR came from a young man in good health and CMV-seronegative. The CDR3 here is CASSQNRASNQPQHF. The DNA of the CDR3 is TGCGCCAGCAGCCAAAACAGGGCTAGCAATCAGCCCCAGCATTTT.